A selection of T cell receptor beta chains follows, all from one sample in a study of T cells in localized non-small cell lung cancer. Assay: immunoSEQ multiplex PCR; the TCRdb copy retains only in-frame clones and omits some. This table holds roughly 38,000 clones, 86% found once. This material consisted of peripheral blood mononuclear cells, taken before any cancer treatment. These receptors were taken from an older male donor with stage II lung adenocarcinoma. Each CDR3 is given with its conserved first and last residue. Fields, in order: clone size, D gene, J gene, V gene, CDR3 protein, CDR3 DNA. D genes are given only for firm matches. Expanded clones get a size class; other rows say once, few or many, or leave the size out.

clone_size: once; d_call: NA; j_call: TRBJ1-1; v_call: TRBV5-1; cdr3_aa: CASRSQGRTEAFF; cdr3_nt: TGCGCCAGCAGATCCCAGGGGAGGACTGAAGCTTTCTTT
clone_size: once; d_call: NA; j_call: TRBJ1-1; v_call: TRBV5-1; cdr3_aa: CASSLGRLNTEAFF; cdr3_nt: TGCGCCAGCAGCTTGGGAAGACTGAACACTGAAGCTTTCTTT
clone_size: few; d_call: NA; j_call: TRBJ2-2; v_call: TRBV18; cdr3_aa: CASSVTGQNTGELFF; cdr3_nt: TGTGCCAGCTCGGTAACGGGCCAGAACACCGGGGAGCTGTTTTTT
clone_size: few; d_call: TRBD1; j_call: TRBJ1-1; v_call: TRBV6-5; cdr3_aa: CASSLLGQGNTEAFF; cdr3_nt: TGTGCCAGCAGTCTCCTGGGACAGGGGAACACTGAAGCTTTCTTT
clone_size: NA; d_call: TRBD2; j_call: TRBJ2-1; v_call: TRBV11-2; cdr3_aa: CASSLTSGVGREQFF; cdr3_nt: TGTGCCAGCAGCTTAACTAGCGGGGTCGGGCGTGAGCAGTTCTTC
clone_size: NA; d_call: NA; j_call: TRBJ2-1; v_call: TRBV7-7; cdr3_aa: CASSRGRDNEQFF; cdr3_nt: TGTGCCAGCAGCCGCGGCAGAGACAATGAGCAGTTCTTC
clone_size: NA; d_call: TRBD2; j_call: TRBJ2-7; v_call: TRBV7-6; cdr3_aa: CASSLDPSGSPHF; cdr3_nt: TGTGCCAGCAGCTTAGATCCTAGCGGGAGTCCCCACTTC
clone_size: NA; d_call: NA; j_call: TRBJ1-1; v_call: TRBV6-4; cdr3_aa: CASSDHSLGTPAFF; cdr3_nt: TGTGCCAGCAGTGATCATTCGTTAGGTACCCCTGCTTTCTTT
clone_size: NA; d_call: NA; j_call: TRBJ2-7; v_call: TRBV7-9; cdr3_aa: CASSLRDQRNEQYF; cdr3_nt: TGTGCCAGCAGCTTAAGGGACCAGCGGAACGAGCAGTACTTC
clone_size: NA; d_call: NA; j_call: TRBJ2-7; v_call: TRBV5-4; cdr3_aa: CASSLARGYEQYF; cdr3_nt: TGTGCCAGCAGCTTGGCCAGGGGCTACGAGCAGTACTTC
clone_size: NA; d_call: TRBD1; j_call: TRBJ2-3; v_call: TRBV5-1; cdr3_aa: CASSSPYRDRASDTQYF; cdr3_nt: TGCGCCAGCAGCTCGCCTTACCGGGACAGAGCCTCAGATACGCAGTATTTT
clone_size: NA; d_call: NA; j_call: TRBJ2-6; v_call: TRBV5-1; cdr3_aa: CASTHPGSGANVLTF; cdr3_nt: TGCGCCAGCACCCATCCAGGGTCTGGGGCCAACGTCCTGACTTTC
clone_size: NA; d_call: NA; j_call: TRBJ1-1; v_call: TRBV2; cdr3_aa: CASDRLLNTEAFF; cdr3_nt: TGTGCCAGCGACCGATTGCTGAACACTGAAGCTTTCTTT
clone_size: NA; d_call: NA; j_call: TRBJ2-5; v_call: TRBV5-4; cdr3_aa: CASSLQGRQTQYF; cdr3_nt: TGTGCCAGCAGCTTACAGGGGAGGCAGACCCAGTACTTC
clone_size: NA; d_call: TRBD1; j_call: TRBJ1-1; v_call: TRBV5-1; cdr3_aa: CASSLGQGAFF; cdr3_nt: TGCGCCAGCAGCTTGGGACAGGGGGCTTTCTTT
clone_size: NA; d_call: NA; j_call: TRBJ1-5; v_call: TRBV13; cdr3_aa: CASPAGRGSNRPQHF; cdr3_nt: TGTGCCAGCCCCGCAGGACGGGGAAGCAATCGGCCCCAGCATTTT
clone_size: NA; d_call: NA; j_call: TRBJ2-5; v_call: TRBV7-9; cdr3_aa: CASSWAQETQYF; cdr3_nt: TGTGCCAGCAGCTGGGCCCAAGAGACCCAGTACTTC
clone_size: NA; d_call: NA; j_call: TRBJ1-2; v_call: TRBV6-5; cdr3_aa: CASTVDSYGYTF; cdr3_nt: TGTGCCAGCACCGTGGACAGCTATGGCTACACCTTC
clone_size: NA; d_call: NA; j_call: TRBJ1-3; v_call: TRBV7-9; cdr3_aa: CASSLDGPSGNTIYF; cdr3_nt: TGTGCCAGCAGCTTAGACGGACCCTCTGGAAACACCATATATTTT
clone_size: few; d_call: TRBD2; j_call: TRBJ2-7; v_call: TRBV19; cdr3_aa: CASSITGLAYYEQYF; cdr3_nt: TGTGCCAGTAGTATCACGGGACTAGCATACTACGAGCAGTACTTC
clone_size: once; d_call: NA; j_call: TRBJ1-5; v_call: TRBV18; cdr3_aa: CASSPVRGEQPQHF; cdr3_nt: TGTGCCAGCTCACCGGTTCGGGGGGAACAGCCCCAGCATTTT
clone_size: NA; d_call: TRBD2; j_call: TRBJ2-5; v_call: TRBV11-2; cdr3_aa: CASSLLGRGRHTKETQYF; cdr3_nt: TGTGCCAGCAGCTTACTAGGACGCGGGAGGCATACAAAAGAGACCCAGTACTTC
clone_size: NA; d_call: TRBD2; j_call: TRBJ2-1; v_call: TRBV28; cdr3_aa: CASRVSGSENNEQFF; cdr3_nt: TGTGCCAGCAGAGTTAGCGGGAGTGAAAACAATGAGCAGTTCTTC
clone_size: NA; d_call: NA; j_call: TRBJ1-5; v_call: TRBV5-1; cdr3_aa: CASSYDGYSNQPQHF; cdr3_nt: TGCGCCAGCAGCTACGACGGATATAGCAATCAGCCCCAGCATTTT
clone_size: NA; d_call: NA; j_call: TRBJ2-5; v_call: TRBV1; cdr3_aa: CTSSQAQNQETQYF; cdr3_nt: TGCACCAGCAGCCAAGCTCAGAACCAAGAGACCCAGTACTTC
clone_size: NA; d_call: TRBD2; j_call: TRBJ2-7; v_call: TRBV6-6; cdr3_aa: CASSPPGRKDEQYF; cdr3_nt: TGTGCCAGCAGTCCACCCGGGAGGAAAGACGAGCAGTACTTC
clone_size: NA; d_call: NA; j_call: TRBJ2-1; v_call: TRBV19; cdr3_aa: CASSIGGSYNEQFF; cdr3_nt: TGTGCCAGTAGTATAGGAGGGAGTTACAATGAGCAGTTCTTC
clone_size: NA; d_call: NA; j_call: TRBJ1-1; v_call: TRBV2; cdr3_aa: CASSEESRRTEAFF; cdr3_nt: TGTGCCAGCAGTGAAGAGAGTAGGCGCACTGAAGCTTTCTTT